This is a list of T cell receptor beta chains from one sample in a study of blood T cell repertoires in COVID-19. Assay used: immunoSEQ multiplex PCR; TCRdb lists only in-frame clones, some missing. The table lists fewer than 200,000 clones, approximately 83% of them singletons. Sequenced input: peripheral blood. The source of these receptors is a middle-aged man with active or convalescent COVID-19. CDR3s leave out the opening cysteine and the closing phenylalanine or tryptophan.

V gene	J gene	CDR3 protein
TRBV19	TRBJ1-1	ASSRVRNAEAF
TRBV30	TRBJ2-1	AWEPGQGQGEQF
TRBV28	TRBJ2-7	ASSFTGGTVAYEQY
TRBV5-1	TRBJ2-3	ASSLVSSSSTDTQY
TRBV7-9	TRBJ2-5	ASSPSGQGSETQY
TRBV30	TRBJ2-1	AWSVGTSGDNEQF
TRBV4-2	TRBJ2-5	ASSQRGIQETQY
TRBV19	TRBJ2-2	ASSPPHTTGELF
TRBV20-1	TRBJ2-1	SASGLAGNNEQF
TRBV6-5	TRBJ1-2	ASRGQGGSYGYT
TRBV2	TRBJ2-7	ASRGSGSSSYEQY
TRBV7-9	TRBJ2-7	ASSLGSGQERTRY
TRBV12-3/TRBV12-4	TRBJ2-1	ASSLSPYNEQF
TRBV28	TRBJ2-6	ASSPGTASGANVLT
TRBV19	TRBJ2-1	ASSIDRGVEQF
TRBV9	TRBJ1-6	ASSVEPGTGNSPLH
TRBV19	TRBJ1-4	ASRQDRGDEKLF
TRBV18	TRBJ1-1	ASSPPISGGRTEAF
TRBV24-1	TRBJ1-2	ATPDRAANNYGYT
TRBV7-2	TRBJ2-5	ASRRSGGQETQY
TRBV7-2	TRBJ2-1	ASSLVAGGMSNEQF
TRBV5-1	TRBJ2-3	ASSPGVTDTQY
TRBV6-5	TRBJ1-5	ATQVNQPQH
TRBV27	TRBJ2-1	ASSFFGLASGNEQF
TRBV11-2	TRBJ1-2	ASSEGDRSYGYT
TRBV21-1	TRBJ1-1	ASSNSLNTEAF
TRBV27	TRBJ2-7	ASSPGTGGVHEQY
TRBV18	TRBJ2-3	ASSPPPGIDTQY
TRBV11-1	TRBJ2-2	ASSPGTGFTGELF
TRBV3-1/TRBV3-2	TRBJ1-6	ASSSTGKNSPLH
TRBV19	TRBJ1-6	ASSIGVAGNNSPLH
TRBV2	TRBJ2-7	ASRELAGGYEQY
TRBV29-1	TRBJ2-1	SVDVLVGGLDEQF
TRBV5-1	TRBJ2-5	ASRTGGEETQY
TRBV11-2	TRBJ2-3	ASSFQAGGRGDTQY
TRBV29-1	TRBJ2-7	SVDIAYEQY
TRBV19	TRBJ2-1	ASSSDPDRADEQF
TRBV27	TRBJ2-7	ASSSSNTPIEQY
TRBV7-3	TRBJ1-1	ASSLKGVVQGALTEAF
TRBV15	TRBJ2-1	ATSTRDRGLGEQF